These 21 T cell receptor beta chains came from one sample sequenced in a study of cytomegalovirus exposure and HLA in healthy donors. A multiplex PCR was run with 60 Vbeta primers and 13 Jbeta primers. Only in-frame clones appear in the TCRdb table, and some are missing; sequencing was by immunoSEQ multiplex PCR. The table shows some 140,000 clones, with approximately 80% occurring only once. What was sequenced was PBMCs. The receptors were sampled from a man aged 25 to 40 in good health and CMV-seropositive.

This clone was counted a few times. This chain connects TRBV29-1 to TRBJ2-5; 9 nucleotides match TRBD2. Germline V gene sequence: CDR1 SQVTM, CDR2 ANQGSEA. J gave up 0 bases and V 3 bases, and 2 bases lay outside the gene matches. This CDR3 has 14 amino acids. CDR3: CSVELAGYQETQYF. Written as DNA, the CDR3 is TGCAGCGTTGAGCTAGCGGGGTACCAAGAGACCCAGTACTTC.

The rearrangement links TRBV7-8 to TRBJ2-3; 14 bases are shared with TRBD2. The CDR3 is 16 amino acids. Germline V gives CDR1 SGHVS, CDR2 FQNEAQ. V lost 4 bases and J lost 3; bases outside the gene matches: 3. This chain's CDR3 is CASSWGLAGATDTQYF. CDR3 bases: TGTGCCAGCAGCTGGGGACTAGCGGGAGCGACAGATACGCAGTATTTT.

The sample holds one count of this clone. The chain is built from TRBV14 and TRBJ2-1; D is possibly TRBD2 (6 bases). Trimming took 0 bases from V and 11 from J, leaving 14 bases between them. The CDR3 spans 14 residues. Germline V lookup: CDR1 SGHDN, CDR2 FVKESK. In nucleotides, the CDR3 is TGTGCCAGCAGCCAAGAAAACGGAGGGGTTAAGCAGTTCTTC. This gives the protein CASSQENGGVKQFF. Full variable domain (remainder filled in from reference TRBV14 and TRBJ2-1): EAGVTQFPSHSVIEKGQTVTLRCDPISGHDNLYWYRRVMGKEIKFLLHFVKESKQDESGMPNNRFLAERTGGTYSTLKVQPAELEDSGVYFCASSQENGGVKQFFGPGTRLTVL.

The chain combines TRBV4-2 with TRBJ2-7, with 7 nucleotides matching TRBD1. The CDR3 loop spans 14 amino acids. The germline V gene has CDR1 LGHNA and CDR2 YNFKEQ. V shed 0 bases, J shed 7 bases, and the junction held 6 bases outside the gene matches. The chain's CDR3 is CASSQDTGAGEQYF. CDR3 nucleotide sequence: TGTGCCAGCAGCCAAGATACAGGGGCTGGAGAGCAGTACTTC.

This chain links TRBV6-6 with TRBJ2-5, with 7 bases lining up with TRBD1. The better agreement between TRBJ2-7 and the DNA end casts doubt on the J call. The CDR3 is 16 amino acids. Germline V gene data show CDR1 as MNHNY and CDR2 as SVGAGI (reference sequence). DNA of the CDR3: TGTGCCAGCAGTCACTTTGGACAGGAAAGCTCCTACGAGCAGTACTTC. Translating it yields CASSHFGQESSYEQYF.

The V call is TRBV7-2, the J call TRBJ2-1; 11 bases match TRBD1. The V and J ends lost 1 base and 5 bases, in that order; junction bases with no gene match: 4. Per germline, CDR1 SGHTA and CDR2 FQGNSA. The CDR3 is 16 residues long. Here the CDR3 DNA reads TGTGCCAGCAGCTTAGTAGGGACAGGGGGTAACAATGAGCAGTTCTTC. Translated, it gives CASSLVGTGGNNEQFF.

This chain joins TRBV27 and TRBJ1-5; no clear D. CDR3 length: 14 residues. CDR1 is MNHEY, CDR2 SMNVEV, per germline (reference sequence). Deletions cut 2 bases from V and 1 base from J, with 6 bases between. CDR3 sequence reads: CASSLGLSNQPQHF. In nucleotides, the CDR3 is TGTGCCAGCAGTTTAGGACTGAGCAATCAGCCCCAGCATTTT.

The CDR3 sequence: CASNLVGTTYNEQFF. DNA of the CDR3: TGTGCCAGCAACCTCGTTGGGACTACCTACAATGAGCAGTTCTTC. V usage is TRBV7-2 and J usage is TRBJ2-1; 7 bases map to TRBD2. Germline values: CDR1 SGHTA, CDR2 FQGNSA. The CDR3 is 15 residues long. V shed 7 bases and J 2 bases; nucleotides not matched to a gene: 8.

The CDR3, as DNA: TGTGCCAGCAGCCAAGGTGGGCGGACTAGCGTGTTCTTC. The encoded protein is CASSQGGRTSVFF. V gene TRBV4-2 combines with J gene TRBJ2-1, with TRBD2 matching 9 bases. Unmatched junction bases numbered 7, after V lost 1 base and J lost 15 bases. The CDR3 is 13 residues long. In germline, CDR1 is LGHNA, CDR2 YNFKEQ.

The chain is built from TRBV5-1 and TRBJ1-4; D is unclear. V was shortened by 5 bases and J by 10 bases, with 21 bases between the two germline ends. Germline assignment: CDR1 SGHRS and CDR2 YFSETQ. This CDR3 spans 15 amino acids. The CDR3 here is CASRQERQEAGKLFF. In nucleotides, the CDR3 is TGCGCCAGCAGACAAGAGAGACAAGAAGCAGGAAAACTGTTTTTT.

This chain connects TRBV9 to TRBJ2-7; 11 nucleotides match TRBD2. The CDR3 is 15 amino acids. CDR1 is SGDLS, CDR2 YYNGEE, per germline. J was trimmed by 3 bases and V by 4 bases; bases with no gene match: 6. This CDR3 is CASSRGTSGYYEQYF. As DNA, the CDR3 is TGTGCCAGCAGCCGCGGGACTAGCGGTTACTACGAGCAGTACTTC.

V and J are TRBV29-1 and TRBJ1-1; tentatively, D is TRBD1 (5 bases). The V end was cut by 7 bases, the J end by 4 bases, with 13 bases between. The CDR3 consists of 12 residues. Germline values: CDR1 SQVTM, CDR2 ANQGSEA. The CDR3 nucleotides read TGCAGCGCAAGGGGCTGGGGCACTGAAGCTTTCTTT. Its protein product is CSARGWGTEAFF.

The V and J genes are TRBV19 and TRBJ1-5; the D gene is possibly TRBD1 (5 bases). From germline, CDR1 is LNHDA and CDR2 SQIVND (reference sequence). Trimming shortened V by 7 bases and J by 8 bases, and 12 bases separated the two germline ends. The CDR3 has 12 residues. The DNA for the CDR3 is TGTGCCAGTACCCACCCGGGGGAGCCCCAGCATTTT. The encoded protein is CASTHPGEPQHF.

This clone came up once. The V and J genes are TRBV6-1 and TRBJ1-6; D remains ambiguous. With 4 bases removed from V and 4 bases from J, the gap between germline ends came to 5 bases. CDR1 is MNHNS and CDR2 is SASEGT in the germline V gene. This CDR3 comprises 13 residues. The CDR3 region has the DNA TGTGCCAGCAGTGGGAGTTATAATTCACCCCTCCACTTT. Protein: CASSGSYNSPLHF.

The chain couples TRBV28 to TRBJ2-1; no clear D. Germline V gene data show CDR1 as MDHEN and CDR2 as SYDVKM. This CDR3 region has 13 residues. V lost 4 bases, J lost 3 bases, and 7 bases lay in between. CDR3 protein: CASSSSDYNEQFF. The CDR3 nucleotides are TGTGCCAGCAGTTCTTCAGACTACAATGAGCAGTTCTTC.

This chain joins TRBV7-6 and TRBJ2-2; 8 positions agree with TRBD1. The CDR3 consists of 15 residues. CDR1 SGHVS and CDR2 FNYEAQ come from the germline V gene. Losses at the gene ends were 4 bases for V and 4 bases for J; bases not matched to a gene: 5. The CDR3 here is CASSSLDRATGELFF. The CDR3 nucleotides read TGTGCCAGCAGCTCCCTGGACAGGGCCACCGGGGAGCTGTTTTTT.

The V and J genes are TRBV7-3 and TRBJ2-1; 14 positions agree with TRBD2. Germline CDR1 reads SGHTA; CDR2 reads FQGTGA. The junction had 10 bases not matched to a gene; V was cut back by 6 bases and J by 3 bases. This CDR3 comprises 18 residues. CDR3 sequence (DNA): TGTGCCAGCAGTATTAAGGGACTAGCGGGAGCTGGCTACAATGAGCAGTTCTTC. Residues: CASSIKGLAGAGYNEQFF.

The chain has TRBV6-5 and TRBJ1-1; TRBD1 agrees at 9 bases. V shed 6 bases, J shed 11 bases, and the junction held 13 bases outside the gene matches. Germline V lookup: CDR1 MNHEY, CDR2 SVGAGI. The CDR3 extends over 14 amino acids. The CDR3 protein is CASRTGTGSWWAFF. Here the CDR3 DNA reads TGTGCCAGCAGAACCGGGACAGGGTCCTGGTGGGCTTTCTTT.

V gene TRBV5-1 combines with J gene TRBJ2-7; 10 bases are shared with TRBD1. The CDR3 length is 17 residues. Germline assignment: CDR1 SGHRS and CDR2 YFSETQ. V was clipped by 4 bases and J by 2 bases; unmatched bases: 12. CDR3: CASSPEGGTGAPYEQYF. In nucleotides, the CDR3 is TGCGCCAGCAGCCCCGAAGGGGGGACAGGGGCCCCCTACGAGCAGTACTTC.

This chain uses TRBV5-1 with TRBJ2-7; D possibly corresponds to TRBD1 (5 bases). Trimming stripped 0 bases from V and 3 bases from J, with 13 bases between. CDR1 is SGHRS, CDR2 YFSETQ, per germline. This CDR3 has 15 amino acids. The CDR3 loop is CASSLAPGALYEQYF. The CDR3 coding sequence is TGCGCCAGCAGCTTGGCCCCTGGGGCTCTCTACGAGCAGTACTTC.

About this clone: Additional DNA sequences in this sample encode the identical CDR3. This chain joins TRBV28 and TRBJ1-4; 7 nucleotides align to TRBD1. The CDR3 covers 14 residues. Losses at the gene ends were 6 bases for V and 7 bases for J; bases not matched to a gene: 8. The germline gives CDR1 MDHEN, CDR2 SYDVKM. The CDR3 loop is CASSPPDRPEKLFF. DNA for the CDR3: TGTGCCAGCAGCCCACCGGACAGGCCTGAAAAACTGTTTTTT.